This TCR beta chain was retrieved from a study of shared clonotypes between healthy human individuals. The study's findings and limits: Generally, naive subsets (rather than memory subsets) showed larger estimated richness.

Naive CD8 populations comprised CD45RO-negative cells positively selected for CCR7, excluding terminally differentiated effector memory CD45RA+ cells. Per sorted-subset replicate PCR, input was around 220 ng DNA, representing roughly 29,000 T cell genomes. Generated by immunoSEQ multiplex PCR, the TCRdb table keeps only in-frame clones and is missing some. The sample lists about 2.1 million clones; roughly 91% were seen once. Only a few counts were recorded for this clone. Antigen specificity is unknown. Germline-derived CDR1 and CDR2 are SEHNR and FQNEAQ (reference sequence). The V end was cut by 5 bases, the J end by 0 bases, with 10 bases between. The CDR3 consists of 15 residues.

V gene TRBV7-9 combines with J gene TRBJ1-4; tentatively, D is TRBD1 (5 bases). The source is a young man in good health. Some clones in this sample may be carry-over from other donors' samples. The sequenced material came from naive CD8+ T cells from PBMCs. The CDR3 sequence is CASSKTDSTNEKLFF. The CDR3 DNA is TGTGCCAGCAGCAAGACAGATTCAACTAATGAAAAACTGTTTTTT.